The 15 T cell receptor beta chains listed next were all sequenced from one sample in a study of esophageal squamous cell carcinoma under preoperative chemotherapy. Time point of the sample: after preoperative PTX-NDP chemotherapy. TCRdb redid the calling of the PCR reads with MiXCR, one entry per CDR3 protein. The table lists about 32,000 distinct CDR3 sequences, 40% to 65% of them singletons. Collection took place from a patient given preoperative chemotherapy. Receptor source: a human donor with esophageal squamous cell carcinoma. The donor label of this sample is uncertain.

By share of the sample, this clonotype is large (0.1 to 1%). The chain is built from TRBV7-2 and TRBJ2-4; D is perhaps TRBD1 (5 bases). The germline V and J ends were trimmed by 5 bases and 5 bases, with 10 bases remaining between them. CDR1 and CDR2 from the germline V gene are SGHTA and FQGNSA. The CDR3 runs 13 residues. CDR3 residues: CASSLTVQNIQYF. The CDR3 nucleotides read TGTGCCAGCAGCCTGACAGTCCAAAACATTCAGTACTTC.

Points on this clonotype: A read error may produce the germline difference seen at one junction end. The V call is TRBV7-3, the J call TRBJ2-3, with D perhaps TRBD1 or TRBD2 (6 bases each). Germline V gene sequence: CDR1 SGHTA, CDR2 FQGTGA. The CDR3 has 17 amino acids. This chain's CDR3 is CASCLGLGGGDQDTQYF. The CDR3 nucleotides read TGTGCCAGCTGCCTGGGGCTGGGGGGCGGGGACCAAGATACCCAGTATTTT.

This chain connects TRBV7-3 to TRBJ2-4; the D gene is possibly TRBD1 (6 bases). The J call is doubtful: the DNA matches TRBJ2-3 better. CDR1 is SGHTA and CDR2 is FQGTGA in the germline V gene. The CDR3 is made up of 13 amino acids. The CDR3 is CVWGLCTNNIQYF. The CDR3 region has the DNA TGTGTCTGGGGGCTGTGTACCAACAACATTCAGTATTTT.

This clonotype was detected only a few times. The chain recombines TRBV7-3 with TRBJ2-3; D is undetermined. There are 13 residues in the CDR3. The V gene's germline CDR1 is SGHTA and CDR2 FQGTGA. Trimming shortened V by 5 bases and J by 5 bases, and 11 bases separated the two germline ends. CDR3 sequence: CASSPSSGDTQYF. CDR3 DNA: TGTGCCAGCAGCCCCTCGTCGGGAGATACGCAGTATTTT.

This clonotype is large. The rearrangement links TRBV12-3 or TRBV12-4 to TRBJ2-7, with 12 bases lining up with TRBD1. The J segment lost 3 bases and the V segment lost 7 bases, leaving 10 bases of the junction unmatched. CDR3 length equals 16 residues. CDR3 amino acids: CASTSYGTGGVYEQYF. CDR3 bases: TGTGCCAGCACCTCATACGGGACAGGGGGCGTCTACGAGCAGTACTTC.

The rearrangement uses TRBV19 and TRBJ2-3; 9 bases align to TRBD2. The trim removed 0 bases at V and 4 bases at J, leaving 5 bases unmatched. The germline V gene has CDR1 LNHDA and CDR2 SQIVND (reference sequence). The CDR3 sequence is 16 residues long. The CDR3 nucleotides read TGTGCCAGTAGTATAGATAGTAGCGGGAGAGCAGATACGCAGTATTTT. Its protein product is CASSIDSSGRADTQYF.

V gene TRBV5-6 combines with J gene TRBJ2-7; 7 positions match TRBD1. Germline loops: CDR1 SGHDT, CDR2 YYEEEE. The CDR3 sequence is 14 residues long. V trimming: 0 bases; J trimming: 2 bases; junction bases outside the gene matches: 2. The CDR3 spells CASSLGGGPYEQYF. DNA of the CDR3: TGTGCCAGCAGCTTGGGAGGGGGCCCCTACGAGCAGTACTTC.

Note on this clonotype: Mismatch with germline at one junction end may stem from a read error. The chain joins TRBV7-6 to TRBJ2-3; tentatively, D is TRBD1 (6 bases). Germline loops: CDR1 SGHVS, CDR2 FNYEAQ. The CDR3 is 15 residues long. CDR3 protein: CASVLEPRGTDMQYF. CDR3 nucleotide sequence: TGTGCCAGCGTCTTGGAGCCCAGGGGCACAGATATGCAGTATTTT.

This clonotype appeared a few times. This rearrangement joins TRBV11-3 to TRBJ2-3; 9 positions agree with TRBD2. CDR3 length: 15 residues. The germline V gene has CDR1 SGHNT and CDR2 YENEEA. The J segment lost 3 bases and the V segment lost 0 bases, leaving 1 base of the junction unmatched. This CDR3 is CASSLDSGRTDTQYF. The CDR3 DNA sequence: TGTGCCAGCAGCTTAGATAGCGGGAGAACAGATACGCAGTATTTT.

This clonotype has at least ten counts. As DNA, the CDR3 is TGTGCCAGCAGTTTTGTTGGGACTGAAGCTTTCTTT. This sequence encodes CASSFVGTEAFF. This chain connects TRBV27 to TRBJ1-1; D gene unclear. In germline, CDR1 is MNHEY, CDR2 SMNVEV (reference sequence). The V end lost 3 bases, the J end lost 5 bases, and 7 bases lay between the germline ends. This CDR3 region has 12 residues.

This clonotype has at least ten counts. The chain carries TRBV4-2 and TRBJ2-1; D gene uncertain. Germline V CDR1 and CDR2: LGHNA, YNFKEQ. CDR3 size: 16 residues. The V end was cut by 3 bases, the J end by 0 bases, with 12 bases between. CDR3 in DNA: TGTGCCAGCAGCCAGGGTAGGGCAAGCTCCTACAATGAGCAGTTCTTC. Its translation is CASSQGRASSYNEQFF.

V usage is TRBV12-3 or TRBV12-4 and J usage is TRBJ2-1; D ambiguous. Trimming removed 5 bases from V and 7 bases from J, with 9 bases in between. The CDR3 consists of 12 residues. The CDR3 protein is CASSEGRNEQFF. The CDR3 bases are TGTGCCAGCAGTGAAGGGCGAAATGAGCAGTTCTTC.

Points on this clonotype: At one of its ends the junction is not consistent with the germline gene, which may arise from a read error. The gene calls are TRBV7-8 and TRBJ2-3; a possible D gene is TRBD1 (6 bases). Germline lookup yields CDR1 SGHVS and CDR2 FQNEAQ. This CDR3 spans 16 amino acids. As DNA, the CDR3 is TGTGCCAGCAGCGACCCGGCGCTGGGGGCCAATAATACGCAGTACTTT. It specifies CASSDPALGANNTQYF.

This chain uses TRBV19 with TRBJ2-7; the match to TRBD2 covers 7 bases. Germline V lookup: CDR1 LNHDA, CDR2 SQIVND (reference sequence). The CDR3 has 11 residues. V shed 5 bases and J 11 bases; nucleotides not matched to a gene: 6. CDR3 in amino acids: CASSAGEKKYF. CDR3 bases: TGTGCCAGTAGTGCGGGGGAGAAGAAGTACTTC.

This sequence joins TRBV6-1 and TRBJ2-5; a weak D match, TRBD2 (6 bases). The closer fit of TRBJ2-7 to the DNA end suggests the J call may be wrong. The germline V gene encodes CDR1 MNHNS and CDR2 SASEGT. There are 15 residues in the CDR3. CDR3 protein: CASRPLSMGGYEQYF. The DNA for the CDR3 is TGTGCCAGCAGGCCTCTTTCGATGGGAGGCTACGAGCAGTACTTC.